This entry concerns a single T cell receptor beta chain. As yet, its antigen is unknown. The CDR3 loop spans 14 amino acids. Trimming at V came to 5 bases and at J to 2 bases, leaving 5 bases not matched to a gene. Germline V lookup: CDR1 SGHNT, CDR2 YYREEE (reference sequence). The data derive from a study of T cell responses to AZD1222 COVID-19 vaccine. Study-level background: Second-dose intervals of approximately 4 or approximately 12 weeks were pooled.

General study results and limits: Across the whole spike, CD4 TCRs peaked at regions 160-218 and 743-854.

The assay was immunoSEQ multiplex PCR, and TCRdb's table has in-frame clones only and misses some. The sample has approximately 76,000 clones, 65% to 85% seen once; the top ten hold 2.9%. The gene calls are TRBV5-4 and TRBJ2-3; TRBD1 matches at 7 bases. Sequencing was performed on peripheral blood, taken on day 0 of AZD1222 vaccination. The TCR sequence derives from an adult in good health. In DNA, the CDR3 is TGTGCCAGCAGTCCGGACAGGTTCACAGATACGCAGTATTTT. Protein sequence: CASSPDRFTDTQYF.